These 30 T cell receptor beta chains share one sample of origin, sequenced in a study of cytomegalovirus exposure and HLA in healthy donors. Primers for the PCR totalled 60 Vbeta and 13 Jbeta. The protocol was immunoSEQ multiplex PCR, while the TCRdb copy is restricted to in-frame clones and leaves out a portion. The profile covers about 86,000 clones, with roughly 85% appearing a single time and nearly 6% taken by the ten largest. The sample taken for sequencing was PBMCs. The receptors come from a female donor in good health and CMV-seronegative.

This rearrangement joins TRBV19 to TRBJ1-1; D may be TRBD1 (5 bases). Trimming stripped 5 bases from V and 4 bases from J, with 11 bases between. The CDR3 extends over 13 amino acids. Germline-derived CDR1 and CDR2 are LNHDA and SQIVND (reference sequence). This chain's CDR3 is CASSVAGGTEAFF. In DNA form, the CDR3 reads TGTGCCAGTAGTGTCGCGGGGGGCACTGAAGCTTTCTTT.

The V gene is TRBV1, the J gene TRBJ2-5; the table's D call of TRBD2 was not tested on the DNA. TRBV1 is assigned pseudogene status. The CDR3 consists of 16 residues. The CDR3 spells CTTAPPASGHQETQYF. The DNA of the CDR3 is TGCACCACCGCACCCCCGGCTAGCGGACACCAAGAGACCCAGTACTTC.

This clone has a single count. This rearrangement joins TRBV2 to TRBJ2-5; 10 positions match TRBD1. Germline trimming cut 6 bases from V and 5 bases from J; bases unmatched to any gene: 12. Germline-derived CDR1 and CDR2 are SNHLY and FYNNEI. There are 16 residues in the CDR3. The CDR3 reads CASSALTGGVGETQYF. In DNA, the CDR3 is TGTGCCAGCAGCGCCCTGACAGGGGGCGTGGGCGAGACCCAGTACTTC.

The chain links TRBV9 to TRBJ1-1; 9 bases match TRBD1. The V segment lost 4 bases and the J segment 1 base; nucleotides outside the gene matches: 8. The CDR3 totals 16 residues. The V gene's germline CDR1 is SGDLS and CDR2 YYNGEE. This chain's CDR3 is CASSPRDRAKNTEAFF. The CDR3 DNA is TGTGCCAGCAGCCCCAGGGACAGGGCTAAGAACACTGAAGCTTTCTTT.

As regards this clone: The junction differs from germline at one of its ends, possibly a read error. The genes are TRBV5-6 and TRBJ2-7, with 8 bases that match TRBD2. Germline V gene sequence: CDR1 SGHDT, CDR2 YYEEEE. This CDR3 region has 17 residues. CDR3 in DNA: TGTGTCAGCAGCTTGGGAGCTAGCGGGCGGCCGAAGTACGAGCAGTACTTC. Translating gives CVSSLGASGRPKYEQYF.

V is TRBV6-5 and J is TRBJ2-7; 8 nucleotides agree with TRBD2. CDR3 size: 14 residues. The germline V gene has CDR1 MNHEY and CDR2 SVGAGI. The J segment lost 3 bases and the V segment lost 0 bases, leaving 1 base of the junction unmatched. CDR3 loop: CASSYSGTSYEQYF. The CDR3, as DNA: TGTGCCAGCAGTTACTCGGGGACTAGCTACGAGCAGTACTTC.

The chain couples TRBV29-1 to TRBJ2-7; D might be TRBD1 (6 bases). Looked up from germline, CDR1 is SQVTM and CDR2 is ANQGSEA. The CDR3 length is 13 residues. Trimming left V 7 bases short and J 6 bases short, with 19 bases between. CDR3 protein: CSAGDGAITEQYF. CDR3 nucleotides: TGCAGCGCAGGGGACGGGGCAATCACCGAGCAGTACTTC.

The sample holds a few counts of this clone. The V and J genes are TRBV5-8 and TRBJ1-5, with 9 bases that match TRBD1. The germline CDR1 and CDR2 sequences are SGHTS and YDEGEE. This CDR3 has 17 residues. V shed 0 bases and J 4 bases; nucleotides not matched to a gene: 8. For the CDR3, the DNA is TGTGCCAGCAGCTTGGGAACAGGGGGCTCCTCAAATCAGCCCCAGCATTTT. Encoded protein: CASSLGTGGSSNQPQHF.

The chain has TRBV27 and TRBJ2-2; no clear D. V was trimmed by 2 bases and J by 0 bases, leaving 10 bases between them. The CDR3 loop spans 16 amino acids. Looked up from germline, CDR1 is MNHEY and CDR2 is SMNVEV (reference sequence). The CDR3, as DNA: TGTGCCAGCAGTTTAGTGCGTCCATCGAACACCGGGGAGCTGTTTTTT. It codes for CASSLVRPSNTGELFF.

V is TRBV5-4 and J is TRBJ1-2, with a tentative D call TRBD1 (5 bases). The V end lost 5 bases, the J end lost 3 bases, and 8 bases lay between the germline ends. The germline gives CDR1 SGHNT, CDR2 YYREEE (reference sequence). The CDR3 extends over 12 amino acids. The CDR3 DNA follows: TGTGCCAGCAGTGCCAGGGACTATGGCTACACCTTC. It specifies CASSARDYGYTF.

This sequence joins TRBV28 and TRBJ1-2, with a tentative D call TRBD1 (6 bases). V was cut by 4 bases and J by 4 bases, with 16 bases left in between. This CDR3 has 15 residues. Germline V gives CDR1 MDHEN, CDR2 SYDVKM. CDR3 residues: CASSSTTGYVYGYTF. In DNA form, the CDR3 reads TGTGCCAGCAGTTCAACTACAGGGTACGTCTATGGCTACACCTTC.

This clone was counted only a few times. The CDR3 loop reads CASGESGNSPLHF. CDR3 in DNA: TGTGCCAGCGGAGAGTCGGGTAATTCACCCCTCCACTTT. V is TRBV25-1 and J is TRBJ1-6; D is ambiguous. Germline V lookup: CDR1 MGHDK, CDR2 SYGVNS. This CDR3 spans 13 amino acids. Deletions cut 8 bases from V and 6 bases from J, with 11 bases between.

The J gene is TRBJ1-2, the V gene TRBV6-4, with D unclear. The germline CDR1 and CDR2 sequences are MRHNA and SNTAGT. Trimming removed 4 bases at V and 3 bases at J, with 3 bases between. This CDR3 is built from 11 residues. This chain's CDR3 is CASSAYYGYTF. CDR3 DNA sequence: TGTGCCAGCAGTGCCTACTATGGCTACACCTTC.

The V gene is TRBV7-3, the J gene TRBJ2-7; TRBD1 aligns across 9 bases. Per the germline V gene, CDR1 is SGHTA and CDR2 is FQGTGA. This CDR3 region has 15 residues. V gave up 5 bases and J gave up 3 bases; unmatched junction bases: 8. CDR3 loop: CASSPGDRVHYEQYF. The CDR3 DNA reads as TGTGCCAGCAGCCCCGGGGACAGGGTCCACTACGAGCAGTACTTC.

V gene TRBV15 combines with J gene TRBJ2-2; D remains unclear. V lost 6 bases and J 4 bases, leaving 6 bases between the germline ends. Germline V CDR1 and CDR2: LNHNV, YYDKDF (reference sequence). The CDR3 has 12 amino acids. The CDR3 region has the DNA TGTGCCACCAGGAAGCTCACCGGGGAGCTGTTTTTT. Translated, it gives CATRKLTGELFF.

The chain is built from TRBV5-4 and TRBJ1-1, with 7 bases aligning to TRBD1. The CDR3 length is 15 residues. V trimming: 4 bases; J trimming: 0 bases; junction bases outside the gene matches: 6. Germline V gene data show CDR1 as SGHNT and CDR2 as YYREEE (reference sequence). The CDR3 sequence is CASSPPQGMNTEAFF. In DNA, the CDR3 is TGTGCCAGCAGCCCGCCACAGGGGATGAACACTGAAGCTTTCTTT.

The chain has TRBV5-6 and TRBJ2-3, with D perhaps matching TRBD1 (6 bases). The CDR3 covers 16 residues. V was clipped by 0 bases and J by 3 bases, with 14 bases between them. Germline loops: CDR1 SGHDT, CDR2 YYEEEE. The CDR3 loop is CASSLGRLTGTDTQYF. The CDR3 DNA reads as TGTGCCAGCAGCTTGGGGCGGCTAACAGGGACAGATACGCAGTATTTT. Supplemented by reference TRBV5-6 and TRBJ2-3, the full variable domain reads DAGVTQSPTHLIKTRGQQVTLRCSPKSGHDTVSWYQQALGQGPQFIFQYYEEEERQRGNFPDRFSGHQFPNYSSELNVNALLLGDSALYLCASSLGRLTGTDTQYFGPGTRLTVL.

The chain has TRBV5-1 and TRBJ1-3; D might be TRBD1 (5 bases). With 0 bases removed from V and 4 bases from J, the gap between germline ends came to 11 bases. The CDR3 runs to 15 residues. The V gene's germline CDR1 is SGHRS and CDR2 YFSETQ. This chain's CDR3 is CASSLDGGSGNTIYF. Here the CDR3 DNA reads TGCGCCAGCAGCTTGGACGGGGGGTCCGGAAACACCATATATTTT.

This clone was recorded only once. The rearrangement links TRBV5-4 to TRBJ1-1; no clear D gene. The CDR3 sequence is 15 residues long. Germline V gene data show CDR1 as SGHNT and CDR2 as YYREEE (reference sequence). V lost 3 bases and J 7 bases, leaving 19 bases between the germline ends. The CDR3 nucleotides are TGTGCCAGCAGCTCTGCAAAAGGACGGAGGAATGAAGCTTTCTTT. As protein: CASSSAKGRRNEAFF.

The chain carries TRBV5-4 and TRBJ2-7; no reliable D call. The CDR3 spans 11 residues. The ends were cut back, 1 base at V and 6 bases at J, with 5 bases in the middle. CDR1 is SGHNT, CDR2 YYREEE, per germline (reference sequence). In DNA form, the CDR3 reads TGTGCCAGCAGCTTGTCGGGCGAGCAGTACTTC. It translates to CASSLSGEQYF.

This chain joins TRBV25-1 and TRBJ1-1; D remains ambiguous. Trimming shortened V by 6 bases and J by 4 bases, and 12 bases separated the two germline ends. CDR3 length equals 13 residues. Germline loops: CDR1 MGHDK, CDR2 SYGVNS. CDR3 coding DNA: TGTGCCAGCAGCGAGAGAGGACTCACTGAAGCTTTCTTT. Translated, it gives CASSERGLTEAFF.

The chain combines TRBV5-6 with TRBJ2-5; D call uncertain. The germline CDR1 and CDR2 sequences are SGHDT and YYEEEE. V was pared by 6 bases and J by 1 base, with 10 bases between. The CDR3 has 13 residues. The CDR3 nucleotides read TGTGCCAGCACCCCTACAGCCCAAGAGACCCAGTACTTC. Translated: CASTPTAQETQYF.

CDR3 in DNA: TGTGCCAGCAGTTCCCAGGGGTTTCGAGAGACCCAGTACTTC. It is translated as CASSSQGFRETQYF. The chain recombines TRBV27 with TRBJ2-5, with D possibly matching TRBD1 (6 bases). This CDR3 comprises 14 residues. Deletions cut 4 bases from V and 4 bases from J, with 13 bases between. Germline values: CDR1 MNHEY, CDR2 SMNVEV (reference sequence).

The genes are TRBV4-3 and TRBJ2-7; D is ambiguous. CDR3 length equals 15 residues. V gave up 0 bases and J gave up 4 bases, with 13 bases separating them. Per germline, CDR1 LGHNA and CDR2 YSLEER. CDR3 nucleotide sequence: TGCGCCAGCAGCCAAGATCGAAATGGCGGTTACGAGCAGTACTTC. Amino acid sequence: CASSQDRNGGYEQYF.

This sequence joins TRBV7-2 and TRBJ1-1; TRBD1 matches at 8 bases. The V gene end was trimmed by 4 bases and the J gene end by 1 base; junction bases not matched to a gene: 2. The CDR3 length is 14 residues. The germline gives CDR1 SGHTA, CDR2 FQGNSA. The CDR3 loop is CASSWDRPNTEAFF. The CDR3 nucleotides read TGTGCCAGCAGCTGGGACAGGCCGAACACTGAAGCTTTCTTT.

This chain connects TRBV5-4 to TRBJ2-7; tentatively, D is TRBD2 (6 bases). Germline V gene data show CDR1 as SGHNT and CDR2 as YYREEE (reference sequence). The length of the CDR3 is 16 residues. With 4 bases removed from V and 0 bases from J, the gap between germline ends came to 17 bases. CDR3 DNA sequence: TGTGCCAGCAGCCCAACCCCACAGCGGGTCTCCTACGAGCAGTACTTC. This sequence encodes CASSPTPQRVSYEQYF.

V gene TRBV28 combines with J gene TRBJ1-2; 12 nucleotides line up with TRBD1. The CDR3 has 16 residues. The V gene's germline CDR1 is MDHEN and CDR2 SYDVKM. J was trimmed by 4 bases and V by 6 bases; bases with no gene match: 9. The chain's CDR3 is CASRSGTGGAGYGYTF. The DNA for the CDR3 is TGTGCCAGCAGATCCGGGACAGGGGGCGCCGGCTATGGCTACACCTTC.

The V and J genes are TRBV9 and TRBJ2-5; 11 nucleotides line up with TRBD2. V lost 3 bases and J lost 7; bases outside the gene matches: 11. Germline V gene sequence: CDR1 SGDLS, CDR2 YYNGEE. CDR3 size: 16 residues. DNA of the CDR3: TGTGCCAGCAGCGCTTTAGCGGGAGGGCCCTCAGGGACCCAGTACTTC. Its translation: CASSALAGGPSGTQYF. The full variable domain, with the rest looked up from reference TRBV9 and TRBJ2-5, is DSGVTQTPKHLITATGQRVTLRCSPRSGDLSVYWYQQSLDQGLQFLIQYYNGEERAKGNILERFSAQQFPDLHSELNLSSLELGDSALYFCASSALAGGPSGTQYFGPGTRLLVL.

The chain combines TRBV11-2 with TRBJ2-7; no definite D call. Germline CDR1 is SGHAT and CDR2 is FQNNGV. Trimming pared 5 bases from V and 6 bases from J, leaving 17 bases between. The CDR3 has 14 residues. The CDR3 is CASSAPGLPSEQYF. CDR3 coding DNA: TGTGCCAGCAGCGCCCCGGGTCTTCCAAGCGAGCAGTACTTC.

This clone was recorded a few times. The CDR3 bases are TGTGCCAGCAGTGTGGGACAGGGGGCGCGAGAGACCCAGTACTTC. Translating gives CASSVGQGARETQYF. This chain joins TRBV2 and TRBJ2-5, with 12 bases lining up with TRBD1. Germline lookup yields CDR1 SNHLY and CDR2 FYNNEI. The CDR3 is 15 amino acids. V shed 4 bases and J 4 bases; nucleotides not matched to a gene: 4.